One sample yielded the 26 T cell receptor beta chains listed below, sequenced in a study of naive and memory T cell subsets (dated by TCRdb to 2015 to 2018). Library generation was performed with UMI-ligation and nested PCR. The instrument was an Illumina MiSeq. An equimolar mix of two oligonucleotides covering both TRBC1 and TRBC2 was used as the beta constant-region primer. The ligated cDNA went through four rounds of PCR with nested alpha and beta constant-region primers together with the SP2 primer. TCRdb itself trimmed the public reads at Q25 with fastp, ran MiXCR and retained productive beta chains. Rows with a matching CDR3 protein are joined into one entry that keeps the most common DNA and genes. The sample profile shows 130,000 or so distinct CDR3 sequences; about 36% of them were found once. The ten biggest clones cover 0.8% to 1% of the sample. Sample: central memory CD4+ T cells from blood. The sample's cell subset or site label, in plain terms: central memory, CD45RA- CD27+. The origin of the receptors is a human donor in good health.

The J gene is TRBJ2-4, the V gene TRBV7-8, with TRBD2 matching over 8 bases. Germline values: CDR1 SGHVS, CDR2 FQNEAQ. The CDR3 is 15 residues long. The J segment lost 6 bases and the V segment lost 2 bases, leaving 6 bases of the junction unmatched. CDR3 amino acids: CASSLSPLAGNIQYF. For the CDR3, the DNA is TGTGCCAGCAGCTTAAGCCCGCTAGCGGGAAACATTCAGTACTTC.

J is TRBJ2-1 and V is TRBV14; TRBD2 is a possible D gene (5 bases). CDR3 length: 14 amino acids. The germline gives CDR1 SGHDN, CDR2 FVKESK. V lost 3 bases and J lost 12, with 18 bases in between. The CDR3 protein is CASSHTTARGWQFF. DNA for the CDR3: TGTGCCAGCAGCCACACTACGGCCCGGGGTTGGCAGTTCTTC.

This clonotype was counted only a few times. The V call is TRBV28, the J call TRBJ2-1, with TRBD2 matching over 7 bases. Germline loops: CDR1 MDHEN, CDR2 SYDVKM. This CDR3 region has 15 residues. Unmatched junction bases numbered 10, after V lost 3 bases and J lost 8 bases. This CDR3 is CASSFFAGVRHEQFF. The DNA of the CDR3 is TGTGCCAGCAGTTTTTTTGCGGGAGTGAGGCATGAGCAGTTCTTC.

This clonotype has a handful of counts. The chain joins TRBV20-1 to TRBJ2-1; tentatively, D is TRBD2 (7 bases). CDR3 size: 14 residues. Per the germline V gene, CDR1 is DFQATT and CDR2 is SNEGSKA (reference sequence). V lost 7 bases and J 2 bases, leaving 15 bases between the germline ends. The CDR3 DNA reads TGCAGTGGTGGCTACGGGGGGCCCTACAATGAGCAGTTCTTC. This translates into CSGGYGGPYNEQFF.

The CDR3 sequence: CASSHRTAGNGETQYF. The CDR3 DNA reads TGTGCCAGCAGCCATAGGACGGCGGGCAATGGAGAGACCCAGTACTTC. The V and J genes are TRBV3-1 and TRBJ2-5, with D perhaps TRBD2 (5 bases). Trimming shortened V by 3 bases and J by 4 bases, and 18 bases separated the two germline ends. Germline lookup yields CDR1 LGHDT and CDR2 YNNKEL (reference sequence). The CDR3 totals 16 residues.

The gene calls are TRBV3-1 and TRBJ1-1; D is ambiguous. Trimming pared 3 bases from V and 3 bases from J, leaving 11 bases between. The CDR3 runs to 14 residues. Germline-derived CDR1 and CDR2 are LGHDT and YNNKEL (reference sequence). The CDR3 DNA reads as TGTGCCAGCAGCCAGGTAGCAGGTGACACTGAAGCTTTCTTT. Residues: CASSQVAGDTEAFF. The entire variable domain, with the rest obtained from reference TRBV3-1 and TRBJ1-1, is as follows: DTAVSQTPKYLVTQMGNDKSIKCEQNLGHDTMYWYKQDSKKFLKIMFSYNNKELIINETVPNRFSPKSPDKAHLNLHINSLELGDSAVYFCASSQVAGDTEAFFGQGTRLTVV.

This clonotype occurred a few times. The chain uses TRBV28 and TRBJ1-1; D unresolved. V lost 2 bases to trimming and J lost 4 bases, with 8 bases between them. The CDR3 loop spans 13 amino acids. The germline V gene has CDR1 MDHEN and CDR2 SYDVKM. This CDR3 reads CASSLGWGTEAFF. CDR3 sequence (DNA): TGTGCCAGCAGTTTAGGGTGGGGCACTGAAGCTTTCTTT.

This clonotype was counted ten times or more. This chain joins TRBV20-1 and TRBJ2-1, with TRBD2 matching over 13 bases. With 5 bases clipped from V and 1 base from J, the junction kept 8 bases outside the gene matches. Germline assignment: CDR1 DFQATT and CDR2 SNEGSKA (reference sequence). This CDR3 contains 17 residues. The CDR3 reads CSAYGLAGVRSYNEQFF. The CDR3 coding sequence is TGCAGTGCTTACGGACTAGCGGGAGTCCGTTCCTACAATGAGCAGTTCTTC.

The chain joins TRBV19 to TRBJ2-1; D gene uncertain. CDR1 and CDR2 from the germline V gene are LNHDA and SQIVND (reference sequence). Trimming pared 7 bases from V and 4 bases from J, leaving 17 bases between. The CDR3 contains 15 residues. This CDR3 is CASIGFALGYNEQFF. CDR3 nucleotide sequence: TGTGCCAGTATAGGGTTTGCTCTAGGGTACAATGAGCAGTTCTTC.

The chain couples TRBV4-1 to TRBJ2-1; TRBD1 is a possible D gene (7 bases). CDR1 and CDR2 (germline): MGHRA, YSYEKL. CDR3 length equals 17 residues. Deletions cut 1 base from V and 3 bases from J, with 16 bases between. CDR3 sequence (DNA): TGCGCCAGCAGCCAAGCTAACAACAGGGGAGGCTACAATGAGCAGTTCTTC. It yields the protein CASSQANNRGGYNEQFF.

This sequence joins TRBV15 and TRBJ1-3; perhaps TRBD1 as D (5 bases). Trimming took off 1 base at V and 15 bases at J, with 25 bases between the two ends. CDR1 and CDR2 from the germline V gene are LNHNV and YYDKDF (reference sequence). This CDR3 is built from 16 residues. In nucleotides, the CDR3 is TGTGCCACCAGCAGAGCACGGGAAATTAGGGGCAGCCCAGCATATTTT. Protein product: CATSRAREIRGSPAYF.

CDR3 bases: TGTGCCAGCACCTCCTCGGGGGGTCGCTACGAGCAGTACTTC. Translating it yields CASTSSGGRYEQYF. The V and J genes are TRBV6-2 or TRBV6-3 and TRBJ2-7, with TRBD2 matching over 7 bases. The CDR3 totals 14 residues. Looked up from germline, CDR1 is MNHEY and CDR2 is SVGEGT. Losses at the gene ends were 7 bases for V and 3 bases for J; bases not matched to a gene: 9.

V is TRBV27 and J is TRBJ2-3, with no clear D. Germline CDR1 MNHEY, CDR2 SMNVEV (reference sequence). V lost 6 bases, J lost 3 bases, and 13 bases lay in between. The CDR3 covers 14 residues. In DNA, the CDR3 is TGTGCCAGCAGACCCACCCCTTATACAGATACGCAGTATTTT. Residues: CASRPTPYTDTQYF.

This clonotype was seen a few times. The CDR3 region is CSARVGLNEQFF. DNA for the CDR3: TGCAGTGCTAGAGTGGGCCTGAATGAGCAGTTCTTC. The V call is TRBV20-1, the J call TRBJ2-1; D call uncertain. The CDR3 has 12 residues. The germline V gene encodes CDR1 DFQATT and CDR2 SNEGSKA (reference sequence). Trimming left V 1 base short and J 7 bases short, with 8 bases between.

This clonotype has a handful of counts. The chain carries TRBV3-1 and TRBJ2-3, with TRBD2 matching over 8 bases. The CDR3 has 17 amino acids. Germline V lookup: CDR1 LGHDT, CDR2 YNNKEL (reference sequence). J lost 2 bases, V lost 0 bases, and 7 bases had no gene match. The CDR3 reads CASSQEVTSGYTDTQYF. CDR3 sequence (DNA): TGTGCCAGCAGCCAAGAAGTCACTAGCGGTTACACAGATACGCAGTATTTT.

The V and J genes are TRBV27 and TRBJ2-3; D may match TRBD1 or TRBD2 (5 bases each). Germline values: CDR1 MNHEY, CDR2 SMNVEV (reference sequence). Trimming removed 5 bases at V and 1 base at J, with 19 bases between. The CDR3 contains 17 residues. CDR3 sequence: CASSLVQGAVGTDTQYF. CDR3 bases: TGTGCCAGCAGTCTCGTGCAGGGAGCTGTAGGCACAGATACGCAGTATTTT.

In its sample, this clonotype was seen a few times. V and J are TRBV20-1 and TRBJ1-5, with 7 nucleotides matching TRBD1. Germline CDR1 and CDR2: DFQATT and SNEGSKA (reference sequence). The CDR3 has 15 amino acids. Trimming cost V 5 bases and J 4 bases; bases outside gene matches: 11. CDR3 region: CSALEPGQINQPQHF. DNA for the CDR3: TGCAGTGCTCTCGAACCGGGACAGATAAATCAGCCCCAGCATTTT.

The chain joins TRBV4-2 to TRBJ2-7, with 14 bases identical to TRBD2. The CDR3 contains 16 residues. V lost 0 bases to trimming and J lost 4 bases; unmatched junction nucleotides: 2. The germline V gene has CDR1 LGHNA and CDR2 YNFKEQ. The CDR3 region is CASSQDGTSGSYEQYF. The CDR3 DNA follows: TGTGCCAGCAGCCAAGATGGGACTAGCGGGAGTTACGAGCAGTACTTC.

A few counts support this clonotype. The CDR3 DNA reads as TGTGCCAGCTACGGCGGTAGCTCCTACGAGCAGTACTTC. This translates into CASYGGSSYEQYF. This sequence joins TRBV28 and TRBJ2-7, with unresolved D. V was cut by 8 bases and J by 0 bases, with 11 bases left in between. CDR3 length: 13 residues. Germline loops: CDR1 MDHEN, CDR2 SYDVKM.

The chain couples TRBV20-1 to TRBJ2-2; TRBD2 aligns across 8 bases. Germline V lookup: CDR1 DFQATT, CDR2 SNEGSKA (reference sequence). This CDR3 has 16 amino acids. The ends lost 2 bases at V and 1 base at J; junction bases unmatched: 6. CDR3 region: CSARRGGTRNTGELFF. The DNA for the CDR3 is TGCAGTGCTAGAAGAGGCGGGACTAGGAACACCGGGGAGCTGTTTTTT.

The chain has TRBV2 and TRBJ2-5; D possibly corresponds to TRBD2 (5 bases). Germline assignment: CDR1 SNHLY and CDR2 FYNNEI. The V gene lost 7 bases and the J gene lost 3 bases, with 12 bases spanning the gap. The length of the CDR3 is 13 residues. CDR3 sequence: CASIGGRKETQYF. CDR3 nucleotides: TGTGCCAGCATAGGTGGGAGAAAAGAGACCCAGTACTTC.

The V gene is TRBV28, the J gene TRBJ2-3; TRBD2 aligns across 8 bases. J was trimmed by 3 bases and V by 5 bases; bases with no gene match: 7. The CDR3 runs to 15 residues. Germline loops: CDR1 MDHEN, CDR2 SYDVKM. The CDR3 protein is CASSLAGPMTDTQYF. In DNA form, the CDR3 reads TGTGCCAGCAGTCTAGCGGGCCCTATGACAGATACGCAGTATTTT.

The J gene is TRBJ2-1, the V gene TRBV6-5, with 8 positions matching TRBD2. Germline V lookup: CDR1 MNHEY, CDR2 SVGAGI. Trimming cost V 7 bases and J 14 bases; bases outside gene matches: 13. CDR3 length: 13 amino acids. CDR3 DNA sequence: TGTGCCAGCACCCAACGATCCGGGACTAGAGAGTTCTTC. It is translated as CASTQRSGTREFF.

CDR3 nucleotide sequence: TGTGCCAGCAGTCCCGACAGGGCGGGCACTGAAGCTTTCTTT. This codes for CASSPDRAGTEAFF. The chain has TRBV6-5 and TRBJ1-1; 7 bases are a match to TRBD1. The CDR3 is 14 residues long. V trimming: 5 bases; J trimming: 4 bases; junction bases outside the gene matches: 7. Germline V gene sequence: CDR1 MNHEY, CDR2 SVGAGI.

CDR3: CAWSVQYNEQFF. The CDR3 region has the DNA TGTGCCTGGAGTGTACAGTACAATGAGCAGTTCTTC. The chain recombines TRBV30 with TRBJ2-1; D is unresolved. The CDR3 totals 12 residues. CDR1 is GTSNPN and CDR2 is SVGIG in the germline V gene (reference sequence). Trimming stripped 0 bases from V and 4 bases from J, with 4 bases between.

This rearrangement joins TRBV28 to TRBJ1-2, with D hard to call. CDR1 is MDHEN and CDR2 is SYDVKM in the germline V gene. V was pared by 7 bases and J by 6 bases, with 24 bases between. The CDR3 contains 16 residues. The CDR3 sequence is CASIRAIRSLSDGYTF. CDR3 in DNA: TGTGCCAGCATTCGAGCCATCAGGAGCCTCTCGGATGGCTACACCTTC.